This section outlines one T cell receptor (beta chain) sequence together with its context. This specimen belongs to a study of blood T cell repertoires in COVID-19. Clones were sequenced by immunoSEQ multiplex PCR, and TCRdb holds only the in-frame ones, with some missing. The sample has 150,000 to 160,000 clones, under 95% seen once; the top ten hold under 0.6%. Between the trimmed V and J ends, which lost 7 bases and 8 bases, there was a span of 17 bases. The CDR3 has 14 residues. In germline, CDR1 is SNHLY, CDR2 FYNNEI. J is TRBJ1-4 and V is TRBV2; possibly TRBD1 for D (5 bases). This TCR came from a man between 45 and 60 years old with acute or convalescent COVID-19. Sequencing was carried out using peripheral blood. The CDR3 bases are TGTGCCAGCAAGCTTGGACATCAAGGGGAAAAACTGTTTTTT. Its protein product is CASKLGHQGEKLFF.